This T cell receptor (beta chain) was captured by sequencing in a study of T-cell memory formation after mild COVID-19. Study results and caveats: Those CD4+ clones that contracted were mainly in CM and EM (CD8+ ones in EMRA).

CDR1 and CDR2 (germline): SGHNT, YYREEE (reference sequence). Trimming removed 3 bases from V and 10 bases from J; junction bases left unmatched: 6. CDR3 length: 13 residues. TCRdb itself ran the 5' RACE reads through MiXCR, one entry per CDR3 protein. Of approximately 46,000 distinct CDR3 sequences listed, 9.5% to 15% are singletons. As regards this clonotype: Its antigen is still unknown.

The source of this sequence is a man between 18 and 29 years old who had mild COVID-19 (a few samples of this study predate the infection). Cell type and time point are not known. The chain uses TRBV5-4 and TRBJ2-1; 8 bases are a match to TRBD1. The sequenced sample consisted of PBMCs or a T cell subset sorted from them (not recorded which). CDR3 bases: TGTGCCAGCAGCTCGGACAGGGCGGGAGAGCAGTTCTTC. It yields the protein CASSSDRAGEQFF.